This TCR beta chain came from a study of a mutant IDH1 vaccine in newly diagnosed glioma. Study in general: Previous treatment comprised radiotherapy, temozolomide, or both, mostly both.

The assay was immunoSEQ multiplex PCR, and TCRdb's table has in-frame clones only and misses some. The table has roughly 32,000 clones, roughly 78% seen once; the top ten hold 3.2%. Time point denoted: week 35, safety follow-up. Vaccine doses each comprised 300 ug of mutant IDH1 20-mer peptide, with topical imiquimod. For this clone: The antigen remains undetermined.

This clonotype originated in a man between 40 and 49 years old with glioma. Some clones in this sample may be carry-over from other donors' samples. Sample: PBMCs, taken from a glioma patient whose treatment included an IDH1 peptide vaccine.

CDR3 nucleotides: TGCGCCAGCAGCTTTACGGCGGGGCTCACAGATACGCAGTATTTT. Protein product: CASSFTAGLTDTQYF. The rearrangement joins TRBV5-1 to TRBJ2-3, with D perhaps matching TRBD2 (6 bases). This CDR3 is built from 15 residues. Germline V gives CDR1 SGHRS, CDR2 YFSETQ. V lost 2 bases and J lost 2, with 12 bases in between. Full variable domain (remainder filled in from reference TRBV5-1 and TRBJ2-3): KAGVTQTPRYLIKTRGQQVTLSCSPISGHRSVSWYQQTPGQGLQFLFEYFSETQRNKGNFPGRFSGRQFSNSRSEMNVSTLELGDSALYLCASSFTAGLTDTQYFGPGTRLTVL.